The next 19 T cell receptor beta chains were all read from a single sample in a study of tumor-infiltrating lymphocytes in primary liver carcinoma. TCR beta cDNA was prepared out of roughly 490 ng total RNA by means of a constant-region primer. Each TCR beta library was derived from three nested multiplex PCR rounds that employed slightly modified ARM-PCR. Forward primers for TRBV1-TRBV30 and a C-beta reverse primer served the first two PCR rounds, at roughly 10 cycles each. TCRdb analysed the multiplex PCR reads with MiXCR anew, one entry per CDR3 protein. Of about 100,000 distinct CDR3 sequences listed, approximately 68% are singletons. Joint extraction of RNA and DNA used roughly 20-33 mg of bulk tissue that was unsorted. The specimen was tumor-adjacent normal liver tissue. These TCRs come from a man between 40 and 49 years old with primary liver carcinoma and hepatitis B virus infection.

As regards this clonotype: A read error may produce the germline difference seen at one junction end. CDR3 protein: CTIMRTESHEQYF. The CDR3 nucleotides read TGTACCATCATGAGGACAGAATCTCACGAGCAGTACTTC. The genes are TRBV10-3 and TRBJ2-7, with D perhaps matching TRBD1 (6 bases). This CDR3 has 13 residues. Germline V gene data show CDR1 as ENHRY and CDR2 as SYGVKD.

The chain uses TRBV11-2 and TRBJ1-1, with 11 bases lining up with TRBD1. Germline values: CDR1 SGHAT, CDR2 FQNNGV. The CDR3 consists of 17 residues. V trimming: 6 bases; J trimming: 10 bases; junction bases outside the gene matches: 19. The CDR3 nucleotides are TGTGCCAGCAGTTCCGGACAGGGGGCTAGTTTAAACAGTGGAGCTTTCTTT. Protein: CASSSGQGASLNSGAFF.

As concerns this clonotype: The final CDR3 position lacks the conserved phenylalanine or tryptophan, pointing to a likely read error. The rearrangement uses TRBV28 and TRBJ1-2, with D unresolved. V was cut by 8 bases and J by 4 bases, with 8 bases left in between. The CDR3 covers 11 residues. Germline V lookup: CDR1 MDHEN, CDR2 SYDVKM. For the CDR3, the DNA is TGTGCCAGCTCAGTGGTCTATGGCTACACCTTA. It yields the protein CASSVVYGYTL.

The V gene is TRBV29-1, the J gene TRBJ2-1; possible D gene TRBD1, 5 bases. The CDR3 totals 15 residues. Germline values: CDR1 SQVTM, CDR2 ANQGSEA. Deletions cut 0 bases from V and 10 bases from J, with 19 bases between. In DNA form, the CDR3 reads TGCAGCGTTGAAGATCACAGGCGTTTGAACTTGGAGCAGTTCTTC. Its protein product is CSVEDHRRLNLEQFF.

Notes on this clonotype: The junction departs from the called germline gene at one end, perhaps through a read error. The CDR3 nucleotides read TGTGTCAGCAGCTTAGGCCTAGCGGGAAGTTTGGGAGAGACCCAGTACTTC. Translated: CVSSLGLAGSLGETQYF. The J gene is TRBJ2-5, the V gene TRBV11-2; TRBD2 agrees at 9 bases. Germline values: CDR1 SGHAT, CDR2 FQNNGV. CDR3 size: 17 residues.

The chain uses TRBV7-8 and TRBJ2-2; D not resolved. Germline CDR1 and CDR2: SGHVS and FQNEAQ. CDR3 length: 15 amino acids. Trimming left V 3 bases short and J 5 bases short, with 13 bases between. The DNA for the CDR3 is TGTGCCAGCAGCTTTGCAGGTCTGTGTACCGGGGAGCTGTTTTTT. Translation: CASSFAGLCTGELFF.

Details on this clonotype: The junction departs from the called germline gene at one end, perhaps through a read error. The chain couples TRBV29-1 to TRBJ2-1; TRBD2 aligns across 14 bases. Germline assignment: CDR1 SQVTM and CDR2 ANQGSEA. CDR3 size: 15 residues. The DNA for the CDR3 is TGTATCGTTGAAGGGACTAGCGGGAGAGTTGATGAGCAGTTCTTC. This sequence encodes CIVEGTSGRVDEQFF.

The V call is TRBV28, the J call TRBJ2-7, with 10 bases matching TRBD1. V shed 6 bases and J 2 bases; nucleotides not matched to a gene: 4. The germline CDR1 and CDR2 sequences are MDHEN and SYDVKM. The CDR3 length is 14 residues. CDR3 loop: CASRLDRGAYEQYF. CDR3 DNA: TGTGCCAGCAGGCTGGACAGGGGGGCCTACGAGCAGTACTTC.

In the case of this clonotype: The junction departs from the called germline gene at one end, perhaps through a read error. V and J are TRBV11-2 and TRBJ2-5; possibly TRBD2 for D (5 bases). The germline V gene encodes CDR1 SGHAT and CDR2 FQNNGV. CDR3 length equals 17 residues. As DNA, the CDR3 is TGTGCCAGCAGCTCCCCCCTTGGTGGGAGACTCCAAGAGATCCAGTACTTC. It encodes CASSSPLGGRLQEIQYF.

There are a few counts of this clonotype. The CDR3 loop is CASSLHGTPGLVEQFF. The CDR3 DNA sequence: TGTGCCAGCAGTCTCCACGGGACCCCCGGGTTGGTTGAGCAGTTCTTC. This chain connects TRBV28 to TRBJ2-1; D is possibly TRBD1 or TRBD2 (5 bases each). Trimming cost V 5 bases and J 9 bases, with 23 bases left between them. The CDR3 has 16 residues. CDR1 is MDHEN and CDR2 is SYDVKM in the germline V gene.

The rearrangement links TRBV20-1 to TRBJ1-2, with unresolved D. V lost 4 bases and J 8 bases, leaving 11 bases between the germline ends. This CDR3 has 11 residues. Germline CDR1 and CDR2: DFQATT and SNEGSKA (reference sequence). The CDR3 here is CSATGRGGYTF. For the CDR3, the DNA is TGCAGTGCTACTGGGAGAGGAGGCTACACCTTC.

Concerning this clonotype itself: Sequence at one end of the junction differs from germline and may be a read error. The chain has TRBV11-2 and TRBJ2-2, with D perhaps being TRBD1 or TRBD2 (5 bases each). The V gene's germline CDR1 is SGHAT and CDR2 FQNNGV. This CDR3 region has 15 residues. The CDR3 nucleotides are TGTCCCAGCAGCTCCGTGAGGGGCAAAGCCGGGGAACTGTTTTTT. This codes for CPSSSVRGKAGELFF.

The chain couples TRBV11-2 to TRBJ2-2, with D perhaps being TRBD1 or TRBD2 (6 bases each). There are 14 residues in the CDR3. Germline V gene sequence: CDR1 SGHAT, CDR2 FQNNGV. V gave up 1 base and J gave up 14 bases, with 17 bases separating them. Here the CDR3 reads CASSLVPGAGNLFF. The CDR3 DNA sequence: TGTGCCAGCAGCTTAGTGCCGGGGGCCGGGAATCTGTTTTTT.

A note on this clonotype: The CDR3 ends on some other residue instead of the conserved phenylalanine or tryptophan, so this is likely a read error. J is TRBJ2-3 and V is TRBV11-2; D unresolved. CDR1 and CDR2 from the germline V gene are SGHAT and FQNNGV. The CDR3 consists of 12 residues. The CDR3 bases are TGTGTCAGCAGCCTACGCACAGATACGCAGTATTAT. Amino acids: CVSSLRTDTQYY.

The sample holds many counts of this clonotype. This chain connects TRBV6-1 to TRBJ2-2; D unresolved. The germline V gene encodes CDR1 MNHNS and CDR2 SASEGT. The CDR3 has 15 amino acids. V dropped 6 bases and J dropped 2 bases, with 13 bases sitting between them. The CDR3 DNA reads as TGTGCCAGCAGGGGTTACGCTCTAAACACCGGGGAGCTGTTTTTT. This gives the protein CASRGYALNTGELFF.

Remarks on this clonotype: Because the CDR3 is missing its conserved closing phenylalanine or tryptophan, this is likely a read error. The DNA is omitted, as the CDR3 cannot be located on it reliably, and the CDR3 follows TCRdb's listing. The CDR3: CASSLVPVSGQETQYS. The genes are TRBV11-2 and TRBJ2-5; the table's D call, TRBD2, has no DNA check behind it. The germline CDR1 and CDR2 sequences are SGHAT and FQNNGV. From its first to its last residue, the CDR3 has 16 amino acids.

The chain employs TRBV5-1 and TRBJ2-7; D unclear. CDR1 and CDR2 (germline): SGHRS, YFSETQ. Between the trimmed V and J ends, which lost 4 bases and 3 bases, there was a span of 17 bases. There are 15 residues in the CDR3. The CDR3 nucleotides are TGCGCCAGCAGCCTGGGAATAACGGGTTTCTACGAGCAGTACTTC. Residues: CASSLGITGFYEQYF.

To note about this clonotype: This may arise from a read error, as a much more abundant clone is one base away. The chain carries TRBV10-3 and TRBJ1-5; no firm D call. Looked up from germline, CDR1 is ENHRY and CDR2 is SYGVKD. Trimming removed 5 bases from V and 6 bases from J, with 11 bases in between. The CDR3 sequence is 13 residues long. The CDR3 spells CAISNQRLQPQHF. CDR3 DNA sequence: TGTGCCATCAGTAATCAGAGACTTCAGCCCCAGCATTTT.

Turning to this clonotype: An end of the junction does not agree with germline; a read error may underlie this. The chain recombines TRBV5-5 with TRBJ2-7, with D uncertain. Germline V gene data show CDR1 as SGHKS and CDR2 as YYEKEE (reference sequence). This CDR3 region has 13 residues. The CDR3 region has the DNA TGTGCCAGCAGCTTGGCTCAGGTATACGAGCTGTACTTC. This encodes CASSLAQVYELYF.